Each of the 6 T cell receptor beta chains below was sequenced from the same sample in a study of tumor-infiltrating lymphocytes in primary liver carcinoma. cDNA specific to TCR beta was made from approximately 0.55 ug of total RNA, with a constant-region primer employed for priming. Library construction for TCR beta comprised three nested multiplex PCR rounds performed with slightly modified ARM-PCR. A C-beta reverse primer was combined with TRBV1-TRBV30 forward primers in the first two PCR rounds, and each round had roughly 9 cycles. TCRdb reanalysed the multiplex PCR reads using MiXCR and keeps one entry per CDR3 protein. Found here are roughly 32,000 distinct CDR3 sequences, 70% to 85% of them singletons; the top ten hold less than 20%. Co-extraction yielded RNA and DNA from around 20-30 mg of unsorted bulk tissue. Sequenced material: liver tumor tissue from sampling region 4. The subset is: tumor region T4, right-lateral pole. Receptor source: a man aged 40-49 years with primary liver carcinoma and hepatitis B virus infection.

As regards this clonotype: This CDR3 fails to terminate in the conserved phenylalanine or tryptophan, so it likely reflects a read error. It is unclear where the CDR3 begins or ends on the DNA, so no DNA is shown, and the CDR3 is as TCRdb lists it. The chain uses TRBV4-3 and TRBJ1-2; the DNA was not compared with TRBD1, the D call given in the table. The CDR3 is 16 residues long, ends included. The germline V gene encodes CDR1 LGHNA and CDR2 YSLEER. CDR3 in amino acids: CAGSQAGAGRNYGYAV.

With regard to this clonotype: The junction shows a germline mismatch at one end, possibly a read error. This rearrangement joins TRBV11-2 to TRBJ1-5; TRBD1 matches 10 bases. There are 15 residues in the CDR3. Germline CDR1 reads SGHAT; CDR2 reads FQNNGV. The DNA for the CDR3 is TGTGCCAACAACTCCGGGACAGGGGAAAATCAGCCCCTGCATTTT. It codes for CANNSGTGENQPLHF.

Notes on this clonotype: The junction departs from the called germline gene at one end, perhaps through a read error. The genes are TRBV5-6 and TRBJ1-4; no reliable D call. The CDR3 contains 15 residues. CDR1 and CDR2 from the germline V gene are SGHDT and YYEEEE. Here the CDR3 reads CASGLRRQESEKLFF. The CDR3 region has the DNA TGTGCCAGCGGCTTGCGAAGGCAGGAAAGTGAAAAACTGTTCTTT.

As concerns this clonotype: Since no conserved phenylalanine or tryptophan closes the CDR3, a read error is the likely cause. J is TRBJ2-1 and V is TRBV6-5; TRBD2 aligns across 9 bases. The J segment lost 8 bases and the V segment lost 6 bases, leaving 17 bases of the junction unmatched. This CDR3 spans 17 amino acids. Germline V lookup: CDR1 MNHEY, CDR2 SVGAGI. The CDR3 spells CASSHHVSSGNFHEQFL. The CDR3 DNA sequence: TGTGCCAGCAGCCACCATGTTTCTAGCGGGAACTTTCATGAGCAGTTCCTC.

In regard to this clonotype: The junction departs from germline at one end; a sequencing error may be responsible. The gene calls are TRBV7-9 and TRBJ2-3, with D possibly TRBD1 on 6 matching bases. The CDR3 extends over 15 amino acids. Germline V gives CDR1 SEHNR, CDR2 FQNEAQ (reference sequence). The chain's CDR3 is CASISHRDGADTRYF. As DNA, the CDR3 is TGTGCCAGCATCTCGCACAGGGACGGGGCAGATACGCGGTATTTT.

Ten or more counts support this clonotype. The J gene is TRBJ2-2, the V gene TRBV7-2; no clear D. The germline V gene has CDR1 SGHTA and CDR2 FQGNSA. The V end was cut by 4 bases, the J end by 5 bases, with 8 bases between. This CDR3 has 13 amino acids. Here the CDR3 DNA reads TGTGCCAGCAGCTCCCAACTGACCGGGGAGCTGTTTTTT. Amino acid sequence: CASSSQLTGELFF.